One sample yielded the 29 T cell receptor beta chains listed below, sequenced in a study of T cell responses to AZD1222 COVID-19 vaccine (dated by TCRdb to the early 2020s). Libraries were made using the immunoSEQ multiplex PCR assay. Sourced from immuneACCESS, this table was stored by TCRdb with only in-frame sequences that have V and J called. A share of the clones is absent; for the studies checked, an unresolved V gene accounts for under half, and the remainder has no known explanation. In all, the sample holds approximately 74,000 clones, and approximately 87% of those were seen once. The ten largest clonotypes hold 25% of the sample. The time point label on this specimen signifies: about 28 days (+/-7) after the second vaccine dose. The sequences come from peripheral blood, collected 28 days after the second AZD1222 dose. Receptors were obtained from an adult who received the AZD1222 COVID-19 vaccine.

This clone appeared a single time. The chain recombines TRBV7-3 with TRBJ1-2, with a possible D match to TRBD1 (5 bases). Between the trimmed V and J ends, which lost 1 base and 7 bases, there was a span of 10 bases. The CDR3 runs 13 residues. Germline CDR1 is SGHTA and CDR2 is FQGTGA. CDR3 residues: CASSLNGGSGYTF. The CDR3, as DNA: TGTGCCAGCAGCTTAAATGGGGGTAGTGGCTACACCTTC.

This sequence joins TRBV29-1 and TRBJ1-2; D is uncertain. V lost 2 bases, J lost 7 bases, and 11 bases lay in between. The CDR3 extends over 12 amino acids. Germline CDR1 SQVTM, CDR2 ANQGSEA. The CDR3 spells CSVELLGSGYTF. In DNA form, the CDR3 reads TGCAGCGTTGAACTTCTGGGATCTGGCTACACCTTC.

The V gene is TRBV25-1, the J gene TRBJ2-5; TRBD2 is a possible D gene (5 bases). V shed 7 bases and J shed 4 bases, with 19 bases lying between them. This CDR3 comprises 15 residues. Germline lookup yields CDR1 MGHDK and CDR2 SYGVNS. This chain's CDR3 is CASTPTEGMGETQYF. The DNA of the CDR3 is TGTGCCAGCACCCCCACTGAGGGAATGGGAGAGACCCAGTACTTC.

This clone has just a few counts. V is TRBV2 and J is TRBJ1-2; D gene uncertain. The CDR3 contains 11 residues. From germline, CDR1 is SNHLY and CDR2 FYNNEI. Between the trimmed V and J ends, which lost 6 bases and 4 bases, there was a span of 6 bases. The CDR3 loop reads CASRESYGYTF. CDR3 nucleotides: TGTGCCAGCAGGGAAAGCTATGGCTACACCTTC.

In DNA, the CDR3 is TGTGCCAGCTCACCACCGTGGGAGTCCGCAGCAGATACGCAGTATTTT. Amino acid sequence: CASSPPWESAADTQYF. The V and J genes are TRBV18 and TRBJ2-3; D is possibly TRBD2 (5 bases). This CDR3 spans 16 amino acids. V lost 0 bases and J lost 4, with 14 bases in between. In germline, CDR1 is KGHSH, CDR2 LQKENI.

J is TRBJ2-5 and V is TRBV28; a weak D match, TRBD1 (6 bases). Trimming removed 2 bases from V and 4 bases from J, with 17 bases in between. CDR1 MDHEN and CDR2 SYDVKM come from the germline V gene. There are 16 residues in the CDR3. The chain's CDR3 is CASSLNPTGLGETQYF. The CDR3 DNA reads as TGTGCCAGCAGTTTAAATCCTACAGGGCTTGGAGAGACCCAGTACTTC. Looking up the rest from reference TRBV28 and TRBJ2-5 gives the full variable domain: DVKVTQSSRYLVKRTGEKVFLECVQDMDHENMFWYRQDPGLGLRLIYFSYDVKMKEKGDIPEGYSVSREKKERFSLILESASTNQTSMYLCASSLNPTGLGETQYFGPGTRLLVL.

This chain uses TRBV29-1 with TRBJ2-3; D gene unclear. Germline CDR1 and CDR2: SQVTM and ANQGSEA. The CDR3 loop spans 12 amino acids. Trimming left V 4 bases short and J 0 bases short, with 5 bases between. The CDR3, as DNA: TGCAGCGTTGTGCGGAGCACAGATACGCAGTATTTT. It yields the protein CSVVRSTDTQYF.

This clone was seen a handful of times. The sample carries other DNA sequences with the same CDR3. V and J are TRBV12-3 or TRBV12-4 and TRBJ1-4, with D possibly matching TRBD1 (6 bases). V was trimmed by 5 bases and J by 5 bases, leaving 9 bases between them. The CDR3 runs to 13 residues. The DNA of the CDR3 is TGTGCCAGCAGTAGCCAGGGGAATGAAAAACTGTTTTTT. Translation: CASSSQGNEKLFF.

This clone was counted once. J is TRBJ2-3 and V is TRBV19, with 8 nucleotides matching TRBD1. V lost 5 bases and J lost 2; bases outside the gene matches: 6. The germline V gene has CDR1 LNHDA and CDR2 SQIVND (reference sequence). The CDR3 has 15 residues. CDR3 sequence: CASSLPTGATDTQYF. The CDR3 DNA follows: TGTGCCAGTAGTCTACCGACAGGGGCCACAGATACGCAGTATTTT.

The chain links TRBV12-3 or TRBV12-4 to TRBJ2-1; 9 bases align to TRBD1. V dropped 3 bases and J dropped 13; count of bases not matched to a gene: 7. CDR3 length: 13 amino acids. CDR3 coding DNA: TGTGCCAGCAGTTTCGGGACAGGGACCTACCAGTTCTTC. It is translated as CASSFGTGTYQFF.

This chain connects TRBV4-1 to TRBJ1-1; no clear D. The CDR3 is made up of 13 amino acids. V was pared by 6 bases and J by 0 bases, with 8 bases between. In germline, CDR1 is MGHRA, CDR2 YSYEKL. The CDR3 coding sequence is TGCGCCAGCAGATGGAGTATGAACACTGAAGCTTTCTTT. Encoded protein: CASRWSMNTEAFF.

The V call is TRBV18, the J call TRBJ2-3; D ambiguous. The germline V gene encodes CDR1 KGHSH and CDR2 LQKENI. This CDR3 has 12 amino acids. Trimming stripped 4 bases from V and 2 bases from J, with 4 bases between. CDR3: CASSRITDTQYF. The CDR3 nucleotides read TGTGCCAGCTCACGAATCACAGATACGCAGTATTTT.

The V and J genes are TRBV13 and TRBJ2-6; perhaps TRBD1 as D (5 bases). The V end lost 0 bases, the J end lost 2 bases, and 11 bases lay between the germline ends. CDR1 is PRHDT, CDR2 FYEKMQ, per germline (reference sequence). The CDR3 sequence is 17 residues long. The CDR3 sequence is CASSLGQGRAGANVLTF. The CDR3 nucleotides read TGTGCCAGCAGCTTAGGCCAGGGAAGGGCTGGGGCCAACGTCCTGACTTTC.

This chain connects TRBV30 to TRBJ1-2, with 7 nucleotides matching TRBD1. The CDR3 has 11 residues. V was clipped by 8 bases and J by 8 bases; unmatched bases: 8. Germline lookup yields CDR1 GTSNPN and CDR2 SVGIG (reference sequence). CDR3: CARRGEDGYTF. DNA for the CDR3: TGTGCCCGCAGGGGGGAGGACGGCTACACCTTC. Complete variable domain (other parts from reference TRBV30 and TRBJ1-2): SQTIHQWPATLVQPVGSPLSLECTVEGTSNPNLYWYRQAAGRGLQLLFYSVGIGQISSEVPQNLSASRPQDRQFILSSKKLLLSDSGFYLCARRGEDGYTFGSGTRLTVV.

As to this clone: A read error may account for a junction end that differs from germline. The V call is TRBV28, the J call TRBJ2-3; 12 nucleotides agree with TRBD1. Germline lookup yields CDR1 MDHEN and CDR2 SYDVKM. The CDR3 is 15 residues long. CDR3 sequence (DNA): TGTGCCAGCAGTCCCGGGACAGGGGGCACCGATACGCAGTATTTT. Translating gives CASSPGTGGTDTQYF.

V is TRBV7-9 and J is TRBJ2-5; 8 nucleotides agree with TRBD1. There are 14 residues in the CDR3. The germline V gene has CDR1 SEHNR and CDR2 FQNEAQ (reference sequence). V lost 4 bases to trimming and J lost 2 bases; unmatched junction nucleotides: 3. The CDR3 region has the DNA TGTGCCAGCAGCTATGGACAGGGACAAGAGACCCAGTACTTC. It translates to CASSYGQGQETQYF.

As to this clone: Sequence at one end of the junction differs from germline and may be a read error. This CDR3 is CAWSVTWEGHF. In DNA, the CDR3 is TGTGCCTGGAGTGTAACGTGGGAGGGCCACTTC. V gene TRBV30 combines with J gene TRBJ1-2; unclear D gene. This CDR3 contains 11 residues. The germline CDR1 and CDR2 sequences are GTSNPN and SVGIG (reference sequence).

The chain couples TRBV11-2 to TRBJ1-2; possible D gene TRBD1, 5 bases. Germline V lookup: CDR1 SGHAT, CDR2 FQNNGV. The CDR3 is 15 amino acids. With 4 bases removed from V and 3 bases from J, the gap between germline ends came to 15 bases. The CDR3 is CASSSRGGEYYGYTF. The CDR3 nucleotides are TGTGCCAGCAGCTCTAGGGGCGGAGAGTACTATGGCTACACCTTC.

This clone has only a few counts. V is TRBV28 and J is TRBJ1-1; 8 positions agree with TRBD1. Germline CDR1 reads MDHEN; CDR2 reads SYDVKM. This CDR3 spans 14 amino acids. The trim removed 4 bases at V and 5 bases at J, leaving 6 bases unmatched. CDR3 coding DNA: TGTGCCAGCAGTTCAGGGGGCGCGGGGACTGAAGCTTTCTTT. The encoded protein is CASSSGGAGTEAFF.

The V call is TRBV3-1 (or the pseudogene TRBV3-2), the J call TRBJ2-7; TRBD2 is a possible D gene (6 bases). The CDR3 consists of 14 residues. With 1 base removed from V and 6 bases from J, the gap between germline ends came to 13 bases. CDR1 and CDR2 from the germline V gene are LGHDT and YNNKEL (reference sequence). This CDR3 reads CASSQVRQGGEQYF. CDR3 nucleotides: TGTGCCAGCAGCCAAGTGCGGCAGGGAGGCGAGCAGTACTTC.

This chain links TRBV29-1 with TRBJ2-3; 8 bases agree with TRBD2. V was clipped by 7 bases and J by 7 bases; unmatched bases: 10. The length of the CDR3 is 13 residues. Germline V gene sequence: CDR1 SQVTM, CDR2 ANQGSEA. The CDR3, as DNA: TGCAGCGGAGCGGGAGTGGGTGAGAATACGCAGTATTTT. Protein: CSGAGVGENTQYF.

The chain employs TRBV2 and TRBJ1-2; no clear D. The germline gives CDR1 SNHLY, CDR2 FYNNEI. This CDR3 contains 14 residues. V dropped 6 bases and J dropped 4 bases, with 15 bases sitting between them. CDR3 residues: CASRESSLFYGYTF. For the CDR3, the DNA is TGTGCCAGCAGAGAATCAAGCTTATTCTATGGCTACACCTTC.

This rearrangement joins TRBV7-9 to TRBJ2-5, with D unresolved. Germline V CDR1 and CDR2: SEHNR, FQNEAQ (reference sequence). Trimming shortened V by 3 bases and J by 4 bases, and 3 bases separated the two germline ends. This CDR3 is 11 amino acids long. The CDR3 is CASSFGETQYF. CDR3 nucleotide sequence: TGTGCCAGCAGCTTTGGAGAGACCCAGTACTTC.

This sequence joins TRBV6-5 and TRBJ2-5; 9 bases align to TRBD2. The CDR3 is made up of 13 amino acids. Looked up from germline, CDR1 is MNHEY and CDR2 is SVGAGI. The J segment lost 4 bases and the V segment lost 6 bases, leaving 3 bases of the junction unmatched. In DNA, the CDR3 is TGTGCCAGCAGGCGGGAGGGGACAGAGACCCAGTACTTC. Translated, it gives CASRREGTETQYF.

The V gene is TRBV7-9, the J gene TRBJ2-3; tentative D call: TRBD1 (6 bases). This CDR3 has 17 residues. Germline V CDR1 and CDR2: SEHNR, FQNEAQ (reference sequence). V was cut by 4 bases and J by 4 bases, with 21 bases left in between. The CDR3 coding sequence is TGTGCCAGCAGCTATACAGGGAATTCGGACTTGGCAGATACGCAGTATTTT. Its protein is CASSYTGNSDLADTQYF.

The rearrangement joins TRBV5-1 to TRBJ1-6, with no clear D. V was clipped by 5 bases and J by 9 bases, with 9 bases between them. CDR3 length equals 12 residues. Germline assignment: CDR1 SGHRS and CDR2 YFSETQ. DNA for the CDR3: TGCGCCAGCAGTCCAGAGGGTTCACCCCTCCACTTT. Encoded protein: CASSPEGSPLHF.

The rearrangement joins TRBV3-1 (or the pseudogene TRBV3-2) to TRBJ2-5, with D unresolved. Trimming removed 4 bases from V and 1 base from J, with 4 bases in between. The CDR3 loop spans 12 amino acids. Germline CDR1 reads LGHDT; CDR2 reads YNNKEL (reference sequence). The CDR3 nucleotides read TGTGCCAGCAGCCGAAGCCAAGAGACCCAGTACTTC. Protein sequence: CASSRSQETQYF.

This chain uses TRBV4-1 with TRBJ1-2; D unresolved. The CDR3 loop spans 15 amino acids. Germline values: CDR1 MGHRA, CDR2 YSYEKL. V lost 1 base and J lost 2, with 11 bases in between. The CDR3: CASSQAGGVNYGYTF. The CDR3 region has the DNA TGCGCCAGCAGCCAAGCGGGTGGGGTGAACTATGGCTACACCTTC.

This clone was observed once. This chain joins TRBV5-1 and TRBJ2-3; D remains unclear. Germline CDR1 SGHRS, CDR2 YFSETQ. The CDR3 consists of 13 residues. The V end lost 4 bases, the J end lost 4 bases, and 10 bases lay between the germline ends. CDR3 sequence reads: CASSGEGSDTQYF. In nucleotides, the CDR3 is TGCGCCAGCAGCGGTGAAGGGTCAGATACGCAGTATTTT.